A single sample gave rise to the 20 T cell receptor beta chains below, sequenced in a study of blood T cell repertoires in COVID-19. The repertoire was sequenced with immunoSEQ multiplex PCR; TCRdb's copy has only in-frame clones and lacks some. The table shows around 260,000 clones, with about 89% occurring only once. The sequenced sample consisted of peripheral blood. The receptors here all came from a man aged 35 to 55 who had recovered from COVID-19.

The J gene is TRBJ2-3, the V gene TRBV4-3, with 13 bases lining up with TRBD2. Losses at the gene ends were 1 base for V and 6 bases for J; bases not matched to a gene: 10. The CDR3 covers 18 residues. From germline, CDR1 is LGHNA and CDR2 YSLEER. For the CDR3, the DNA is TGCGCCAGCAGCCAAGGGGCGACTAGCGGGGGGCCGGGGGATACGCAGTATTTT. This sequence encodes CASSQGATSGGPGDTQYF.

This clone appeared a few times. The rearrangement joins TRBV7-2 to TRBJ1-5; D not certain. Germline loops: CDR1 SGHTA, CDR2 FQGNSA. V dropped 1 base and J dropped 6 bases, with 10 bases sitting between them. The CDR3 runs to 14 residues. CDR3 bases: TGTGCCAGCAGCTTAGGTATGAGTACTCAGCCCCAGCATTTT. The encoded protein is CASSLGMSTQPQHF.

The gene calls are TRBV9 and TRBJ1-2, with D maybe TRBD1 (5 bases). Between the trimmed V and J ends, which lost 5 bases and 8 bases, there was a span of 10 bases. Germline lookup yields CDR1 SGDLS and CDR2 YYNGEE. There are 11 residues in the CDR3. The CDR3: CASSRGRGYTF. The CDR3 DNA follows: TGTGCCAGCAGTCGGGGGAGAGGCTACACCTTC.

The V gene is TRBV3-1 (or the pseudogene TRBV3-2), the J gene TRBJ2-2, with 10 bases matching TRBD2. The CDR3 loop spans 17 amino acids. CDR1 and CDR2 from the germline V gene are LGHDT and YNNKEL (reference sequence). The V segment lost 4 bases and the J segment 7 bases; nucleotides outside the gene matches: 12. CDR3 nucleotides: TGTGCCAGCAGCCCCCGCGGGCTAGCGGGAGCGGTCGGGGAGCTGTTTTTT. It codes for CASSPRGLAGAVGELFF.

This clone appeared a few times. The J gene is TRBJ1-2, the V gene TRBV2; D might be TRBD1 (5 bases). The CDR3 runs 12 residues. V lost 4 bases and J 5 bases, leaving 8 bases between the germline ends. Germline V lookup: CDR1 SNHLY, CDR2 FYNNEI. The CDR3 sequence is CASSAGTYGYTF. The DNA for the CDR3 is TGTGCCAGCAGTGCCGGGACTTATGGCTACACCTTC. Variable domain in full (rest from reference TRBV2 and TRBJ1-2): EPEVTQTPSHQVTQMGQEVILRCVPISNHLYFYWYRQILGQKVEFLVSFYNNEISEKSEIFDDQFSVERPDGSNFTLKIRSTKLEDSAMYFCASSAGTYGYTFGSGTRLTVV.

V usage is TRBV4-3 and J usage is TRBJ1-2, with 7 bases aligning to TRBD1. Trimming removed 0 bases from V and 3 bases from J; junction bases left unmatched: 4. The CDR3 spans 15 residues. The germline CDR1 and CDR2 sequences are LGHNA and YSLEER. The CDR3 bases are TGCGCCAGCAGCCAAGAGGGCAGGGGGGACTATGGCTACACCTTC. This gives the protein CASSQEGRGDYGYTF.

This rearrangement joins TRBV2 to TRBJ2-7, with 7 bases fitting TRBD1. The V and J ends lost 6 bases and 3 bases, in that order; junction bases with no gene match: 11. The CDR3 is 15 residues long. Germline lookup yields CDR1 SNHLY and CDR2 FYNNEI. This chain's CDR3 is CASSTILGQYYEQYF. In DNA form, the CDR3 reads TGTGCCAGCAGCACCATTTTGGGACAGTACTACGAGCAGTACTTC. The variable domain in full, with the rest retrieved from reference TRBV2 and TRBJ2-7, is EPEVTQTPSHQVTQMGQEVILRCVPISNHLYFYWYRQILGQKVEFLVSFYNNEISEKSEIFDDQFSVERPDGSNFTLKIRSTKLEDSAMYFCASSTILGQYYEQYFGPGTRLTVT.

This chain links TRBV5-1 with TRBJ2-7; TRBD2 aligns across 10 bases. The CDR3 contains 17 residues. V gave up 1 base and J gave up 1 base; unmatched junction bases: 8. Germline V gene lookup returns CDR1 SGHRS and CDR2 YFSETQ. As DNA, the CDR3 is TGCGCCAGCAGCTTGACTAGCGGGATGACTATATCCTACGAGCAGTACTTC. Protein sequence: CASSLTSGMTISYEQYF.

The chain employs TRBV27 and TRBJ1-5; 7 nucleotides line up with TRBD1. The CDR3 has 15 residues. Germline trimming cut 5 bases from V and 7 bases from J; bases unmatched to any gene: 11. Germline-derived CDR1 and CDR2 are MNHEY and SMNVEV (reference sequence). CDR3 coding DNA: TGTGCCAGCAGTCCCAGGGACAGAGGAGGGCAGCCCCAGCATTTT. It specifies CASSPRDRGGQPQHF.

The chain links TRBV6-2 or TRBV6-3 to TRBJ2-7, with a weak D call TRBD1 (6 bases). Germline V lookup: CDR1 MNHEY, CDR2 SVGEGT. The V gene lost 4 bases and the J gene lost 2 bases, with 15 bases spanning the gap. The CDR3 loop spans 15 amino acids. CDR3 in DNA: TGTGCCAGCAGTTTTAAGACAGGACCCACCTACGAGCAGTACTTC. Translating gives CASSFKTGPTYEQYF.

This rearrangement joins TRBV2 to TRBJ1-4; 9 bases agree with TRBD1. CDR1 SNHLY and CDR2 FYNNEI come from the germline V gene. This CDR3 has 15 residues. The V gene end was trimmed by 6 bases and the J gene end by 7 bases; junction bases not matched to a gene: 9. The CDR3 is CASSFLTGGGEKLFF. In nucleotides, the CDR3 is TGTGCCAGCAGCTTCCTTACAGGGGGCGGTGAAAAACTGTTTTTT.

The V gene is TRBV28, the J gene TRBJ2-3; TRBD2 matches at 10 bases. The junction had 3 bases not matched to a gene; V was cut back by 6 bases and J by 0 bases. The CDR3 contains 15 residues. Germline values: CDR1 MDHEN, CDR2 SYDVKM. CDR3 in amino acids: CASRSGRDSTDTQYF. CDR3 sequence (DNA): TGTGCCAGCAGAAGCGGGAGGGATAGCACAGATACGCAGTATTTT.

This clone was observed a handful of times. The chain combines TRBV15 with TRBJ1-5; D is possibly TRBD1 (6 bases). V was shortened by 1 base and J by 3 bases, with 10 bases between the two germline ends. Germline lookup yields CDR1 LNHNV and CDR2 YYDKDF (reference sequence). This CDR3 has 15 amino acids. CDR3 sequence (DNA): TGTGCCACCAGCAGAGCTCGGGGACACAATCAGCCCCAGCATTTT. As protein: CATSRARGHNQPQHF.

The CDR3 sequence is CASSSQGNYGYTF. The CDR3 nucleotides read TGTGCCAGCAGCTCACAGGGGAACTATGGCTACACCTTC. The V and J genes are TRBV27 and TRBJ1-2, with TRBD1 matching over 7 bases. Germline lookup yields CDR1 MNHEY and CDR2 SMNVEV (reference sequence). The CDR3 totals 13 residues. Unmatched junction bases numbered 3, after V lost 6 bases and J lost 2 bases.

The CDR3 loop reads CASSLELAGGSNEQFF. Here the CDR3 DNA reads TGTGCCAGCAGCTTAGAACTAGCGGGGGGGTCCAATGAGCAGTTCTTC. The V gene is TRBV11-2, the J gene TRBJ2-1; 13 positions agree with TRBD2. Germline trimming cut 0 bases from V and 6 bases from J; bases unmatched to any gene: 2. CDR1 is SGHAT, CDR2 FQNNGV, per germline. The CDR3 length is 16 residues. Variable domain in full (rest from reference TRBV11-2 and TRBJ2-1): EAGVAQSPRYKIIEKRQSVAFWCNPISGHATLYWYQQILGQGPKLLIQFQNNGVVDDSQLPKDRFSAERLKGVDSTLKIQPAKLEDSAVYLCASSLELAGGSNEQFFGPGTRLTVL.

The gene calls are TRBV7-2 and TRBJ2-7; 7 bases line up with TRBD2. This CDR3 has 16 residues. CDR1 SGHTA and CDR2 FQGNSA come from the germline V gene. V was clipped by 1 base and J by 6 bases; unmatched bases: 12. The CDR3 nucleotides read TGTGCCAGCAGCTTAGAGATGGGCGGGAGTGGCTCCGAGCAGTACTTC. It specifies CASSLEMGGSGSEQYF.

The CDR3 sequence is CASRDPTGGFTTEAFF. CDR3 sequence (DNA): TGTGCCAGCAGGGACCCGACAGGGGGCTTTACCACTGAAGCTTTCTTT. The genes are TRBV2 and TRBJ1-1; 10 bases align to TRBD1. Looked up from germline, CDR1 is SNHLY and CDR2 is FYNNEI. Trimming at V came to 6 bases and at J to 4 bases, leaving 11 bases not matched to a gene. This CDR3 region has 16 residues. The variable domain in full, completed from reference TRBV2 and TRBJ1-1, reads EPEVTQTPSHQVTQMGQEVILRCVPISNHLYFYWYRQILGQKVEFLVSFYNNEISEKSEIFDDQFSVERPDGSNFTLKIRSTKLEDSAMYFCASRDPTGGFTTEAFFGQGTRLTVV.

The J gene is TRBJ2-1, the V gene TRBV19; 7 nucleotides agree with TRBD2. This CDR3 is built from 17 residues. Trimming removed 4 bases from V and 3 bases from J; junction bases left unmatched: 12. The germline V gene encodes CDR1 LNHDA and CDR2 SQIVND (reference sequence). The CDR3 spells CASSNLPAGPGYNEQFF. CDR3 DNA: TGTGCCAGTAGTAACCTCCCAGCGGGGCCAGGCTACAATGAGCAGTTCTTC.

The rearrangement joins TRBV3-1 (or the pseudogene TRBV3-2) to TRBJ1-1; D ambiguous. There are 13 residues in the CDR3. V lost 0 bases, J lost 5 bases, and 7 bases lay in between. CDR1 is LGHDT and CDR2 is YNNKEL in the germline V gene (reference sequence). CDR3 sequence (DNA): TGTGCCAGCAGCCAAGATCGAGGTACTGAAGCTTTCTTT. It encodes CASSQDRGTEAFF.

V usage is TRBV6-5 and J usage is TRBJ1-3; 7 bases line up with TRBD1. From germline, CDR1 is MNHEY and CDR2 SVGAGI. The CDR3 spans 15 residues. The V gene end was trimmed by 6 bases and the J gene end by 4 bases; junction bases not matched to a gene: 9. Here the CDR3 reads CASRRGTVPGNTIYF. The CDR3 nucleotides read TGTGCCAGCAGGCGAGGGACAGTCCCCGGAAACACCATATATTTT.